The entry below describes one T cell receptor beta chain. In the authors' methods: From reference gene primer amplification, estimates of nucleated cell counts were derived. The method was immunoSEQ multiplex PCR; TCRdb's version includes in-frame clones alone and lacks a portion of them. For V, J and clone size, that table is used; D and trimming come from the DNA. This sample has approximately 210,000 clones, with roughly 90% found just once. The data were obtained in a study of blood T cell repertoires in COVID-19. Study-level information: Sites in the United States, Italy and Spain provided acute and convalescent COVID-19 samples. Sources were T cells, B-cell-depleted T cells, or PBMCs; the material itself was cDNA or gDNA.

CDR3 length: 13 residues. Looked up from germline, CDR1 is SGHRS and CDR2 is YFSETQ. V gave up 5 bases and J gave up 4 bases; unmatched junction bases: 2. The TCR comes from a woman in her thirties or forties with acute or convalescent COVID-19. This chain joins TRBV5-1 and TRBJ1-1; 10 bases line up with TRBD1. Sequencing input: peripheral blood. In nucleotides, the CDR3 is TGCGCCAGCAGAGGGGACAGGGGCACTGAAGCTTTCTTT. Protein: CASRGDRGTEAFF.